This T cell receptor (beta chain) was obtained from a study of beta chain features in type 1 diabetes. Study-level background: Sorted cells, roughly 100,000,000 in number, were examined across all samples.

What was sequenced were expressed TCRB transcripts, since all of the isolated RNA had been reverse transcribed. TCRdb's copy holds only in-frame clones and misses some; the assay was immunoSEQ multiplex PCR. The sample lists some 230,000 clones; over 8.5% were seen once. Sequencing was carried out using naive CD4+ T cells from blood. The sequence came from a woman in her late teens or twenties in good health.

CDR3 in DNA: TGTGCCAGCAGTACACGCCCCCGGGACAGCTATGGCTACACCTTC. This codes for CASSTRPRDSYGYTF. This rearrangement joins TRBV6-5 to TRBJ1-2; 7 nucleotides align to TRBD1. Germline CDR1 MNHEY, CDR2 SVGAGI. J gave up 4 bases and V 5 bases, and 10 bases lay outside the gene matches. The CDR3 consists of 15 residues.